This entry is about one TCR beta chain. Its antigen is currently unknown. The data stem from a study of OX40 agonist ivuxolimab in advanced cancers. Study details: Ivuxolimab is a fully human IgG2 antibody that activates OX40 (CD134). Patients treated during dose escalation were battling hepatocellular carcinoma, melanoma, renal cell or head and neck cancer.

Germline CDR1 SNHLY, CDR2 FYNNEI. CDR3 length equals 15 residues. V lost 2 bases, J lost 6 bases, and 9 bases stayed unmatched. Measured with immunoSEQ multiplex PCR; TCRdb has only the in-frame clones, and not every one. The table records tens of thousands of clones, about nine tenths of them present only once. Patients were ineligible given autoimmune disease history or systemic immunosuppression. Findings and limits, study-wide: The specificity for antigen of the expanded peripheral T cells was not determined.

Sequenced here: CD4+ or CD8+ T cells sorted from blood, sampled in a trial of the OX40 agonist ivuxolimab. The chain carries TRBV2 and TRBJ1-1, with 7 bases aligning to TRBD1. The TCR sequence derives from an adult with an advanced solid tumor such as melanoma, head and neck, liver or kidney cancer. In DNA form, the CDR3 reads TGTGCCAGCAGTGAATTCCATGGGACAGACTCTGAAGCTTTCTTT. It translates to CASSEFHGTDSEAFF. The full variable domain, rest sourced from reference TRBV2 and TRBJ1-1, is EPEVTQTPSHQVTQMGQEVILRCVPISNHLYFYWYRQILGQKVEFLVSFYNNEISEKSEIFDDQFSVERPDGSNFTLKIRSTKLEDSAMYFCASSEFHGTDSEAFFGQGTRLTVV.